This T cell receptor beta chain is from a study of T cell changes during pregnancy in multiple sclerosis. The germline V gene encodes CDR1 LNHDA and CDR2 SQIVND (reference sequence). The CDR3 is 13 residues long. Trimming shortened V by 10 bases and J by 1 base, and 13 bases separated the two germline ends. Here immunoSEQ multiplex PCR was the method, and the copy in TCRdb shows in-frame clones only, minus some. Seen here are about 64,000 clones, less than 95% observed once, and the top ten hold 5% to 7.5%. The chain has TRBV19 and TRBJ1-2; the D is unclear. The sample was peripheral blood, taken in the third trimester of pregnancy. The TCR was taken from a female donor in good health, enrolled as a control in a pregnancy study. The CDR3 region is CAIPRRDNYGYTF. The CDR3 DNA follows: TGTGCCATCCCCCGGCGGGATAACTATGGCTACACCTTC.